One sample yielded the 10 T cell receptor beta chains listed below, sequenced in a study of blood T cell repertoires in COVID-19. Sequencing was performed with immunoSEQ multiplex PCR; in TCRdb, only in-frame clones are kept and a portion is missing. The sample lists under 300,000 clones, about 81% occurring once. The source material was peripheral blood. The receptors derive from a human donor with COVID-19, enrolled during active disease. The donor label of this sample is uncertain.

This sequence joins TRBV30 and TRBJ2-5, with 10 bases identical to TRBD2. J was trimmed by 5 bases and V by 4 bases; bases with no gene match: 7. CDR3 length: 14 amino acids. Germline V gives CDR1 GTSNPN, CDR2 SVGIG (reference sequence). In nucleotides, the CDR3 is TGTGCCTGGATCCAAGCGGGAGGGGGGGAGACCCAGTACTTC. Protein: CAWIQAGGGETQYF.

This clone has just one count. The chain carries TRBV29-1 and TRBJ1-2; 10 bases map to TRBD1. CDR1 and CDR2 (germline): SQVTM, ANQGSEA. The CDR3 length is 14 residues. Trimming cost V 3 bases and J 8 bases; bases outside gene matches: 9. The CDR3 protein is CSVDFRGQGFGYTF. The CDR3 DNA sequence: TGCAGCGTTGATTTCAGGGGACAGGGGTTCGGCTACACCTTC. Complete variable domain (other parts from reference TRBV29-1 and TRBJ1-2): SAVISQKPSRDICQRGTSLTIQCQVDSQVTMMFWYRQQPGQSLTLIATANQGSEATYESGFVIDKFPISRPNLTFSTLTVSNMSPEDSSIYLCSVDFRGQGFGYTFGSGTRLTVV.

The chain employs TRBV6-5 and TRBJ2-3; 7 nucleotides align to TRBD2. CDR3 length equals 15 residues. Germline trimming cut 2 bases from V and 2 bases from J; bases unmatched to any gene: 4. Germline V gene data show CDR1 as MNHEY and CDR2 as SVGAGI. DNA for the CDR3: TGTGCCAGCAGTTACGAGGCGGGAGTCACAGATACGCAGTATTTT. This gives the protein CASSYEAGVTDTQYF.

The chain is built from TRBV28 and TRBJ1-2; tentatively, D is TRBD1 (5 bases). The CDR3 contains 12 residues. CDR1 and CDR2 from the germline V gene are MDHEN and SYDVKM. The V and J ends lost 5 bases and 8 bases respectively, with 12 bases between them. CDR3 nucleotide sequence: TGTGCCAGCAGTCCAAGTTGGGGCGGCTACACCTTC. Translation gives CASSPSWGGYTF.

The chain employs TRBV6-2 or TRBV6-3 and TRBJ2-1, with unresolved D. Germline V gene sequence: CDR1 MNHEY, CDR2 SVGEGT. V dropped 2 bases and J dropped 2 bases, with 7 bases sitting between them. The CDR3 spans 14 residues. CDR3 loop: CASSYTSPYNEQFF. The CDR3 DNA reads as TGTGCCAGCAGTTACACTTCCCCCTACAATGAGCAGTTCTTC.

DNA of the CDR3: TGTGCCAGCAGCTTAGGCGGGCAGGCGAGTGGAAACACCATATATTTT. Translated: CASSLGGQASGNTIYF. The gene calls are TRBV7-3 and TRBJ1-3; no clear D. Trimming removed 2 bases from V and 3 bases from J, with 14 bases in between. CDR1 and CDR2 from the germline V gene are SGHTA and FQGTGA. The CDR3 loop spans 16 amino acids. Full variable domain (missing parts from reference TRBV7-3 and TRBJ1-3): GAGVSQTPSNKVTEKGKYVELRCDPISGHTALYWYRQSLGQGPEFLIYFQGTGAADDSGLPNDRFFAVRPEGSVSTLKIQRTERGDSAVYLCASSLGGQASGNTIYFGEGSWLTVV.

The CDR3 loop reads CASSFQGGAVYAEAFF. The CDR3 coding sequence is TGCGCCAGCAGCTTCCAGGGAGGGGCGGTTTACGCTGAAGCTTTCTTT. V usage is TRBV5-1 and J usage is TRBJ1-1; D may be TRBD1 (5 bases). Germline loops: CDR1 SGHRS, CDR2 YFSETQ. This CDR3 is 16 amino acids long. V was clipped by 2 bases and J by 6 bases, with 20 bases between them.

The V and J genes are TRBV4-2 and TRBJ2-7; 10 bases match TRBD2. The CDR3 spans 14 residues. The J segment lost 3 bases and the V segment lost 1 base, leaving 0 bases of the junction unmatched. Germline CDR1 LGHNA, CDR2 YNFKEQ. DNA for the CDR3: TGTGCCAGCAGCCAAGCTAGCGGGAGCTACGAGCAGTACTTC. It specifies CASSQASGSYEQYF.

The chain employs TRBV6-6 and TRBJ2-7; D not certain. Trimming shortened V by 5 bases and J by 0 bases, and 8 bases separated the two germline ends. CDR1 MNHNY and CDR2 SVGAGI come from the germline V gene (reference sequence). This CDR3 contains 13 residues. Here the CDR3 reads CASSSRDSYEQYF. CDR3 coding DNA: TGTGCCAGCAGTAGCCGCGACTCCTACGAGCAGTACTTC.

The chain recombines TRBV2 with TRBJ1-1; D not resolved. CDR1 is SNHLY, CDR2 FYNNEI, per germline. Trimming took 7 bases from V and 4 from J, leaving 13 bases between them. This CDR3 comprises 13 residues. CDR3 sequence: CASNEGMSTEAFF. CDR3 sequence (DNA): TGTGCCAGCAACGAGGGAATGAGCACTGAAGCTTTCTTT.